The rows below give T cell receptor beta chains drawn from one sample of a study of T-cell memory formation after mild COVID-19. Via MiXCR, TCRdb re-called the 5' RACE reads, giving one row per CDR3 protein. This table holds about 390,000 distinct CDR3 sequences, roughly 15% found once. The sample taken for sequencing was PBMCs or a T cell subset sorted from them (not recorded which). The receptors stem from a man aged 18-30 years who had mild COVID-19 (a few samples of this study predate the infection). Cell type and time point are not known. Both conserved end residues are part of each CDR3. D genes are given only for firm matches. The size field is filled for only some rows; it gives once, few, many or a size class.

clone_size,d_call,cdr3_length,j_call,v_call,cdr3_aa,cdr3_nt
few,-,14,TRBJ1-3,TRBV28,CASSLGPCYGTIYF,TGTGCCAGCAGCCTCGGACCGTGCTACGGCACCATATATTTT
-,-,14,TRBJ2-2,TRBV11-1,CASSFILNTGELFF,TGTGCCAGCAGCTTTATACTGAACACCGGGGAGCTGTTTTTT
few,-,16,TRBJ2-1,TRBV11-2,CASSFRREWTYNEQFF,TGTGCCAGCAGCTTTAGGAGGGAATGGACCTACAATGAGCAGTTCTTC
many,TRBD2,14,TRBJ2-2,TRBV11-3,CASRAGPNTGELFF,TGTGCCAGCCGAGCGGGGCCGAACACCGGGGAGCTGTTTTTT
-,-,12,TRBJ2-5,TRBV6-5,CASNSGVETQYF,TGTGCCAGCAATTCAGGGGTGGAGACCCAGTACTTC
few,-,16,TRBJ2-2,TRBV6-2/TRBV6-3,CASSYSYRGYTGELFF,TGTGCCAGCAGTTACTCCTACCGGGGCTATACCGGGGAGCTGTTTTTT
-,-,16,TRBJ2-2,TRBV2,CASSDGTPGNTGELFF,TGTGCCAGCAGTGACGGGACACCGGGGAACACCGGGGAGCTGTTTTTT
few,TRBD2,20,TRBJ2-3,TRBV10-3,CAISERASGGARENTDTQYF,TGTGCCATCAGTGAGAGGGCAAGCGGGGGGGCCAGGGAAAACACAGATACGCAGTATTTT
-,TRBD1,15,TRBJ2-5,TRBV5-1,CASSLEATGGETQYF,TGCGCCAGCAGCTTGGAGGCTACAGGGGGAGAGACCCAGTACTTC
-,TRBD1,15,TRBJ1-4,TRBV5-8,CASSLGTGHPEKLFF,TGTGCCAGCAGCTTGGGGACAGGCCATCCAGAAAAACTGTTTTTT
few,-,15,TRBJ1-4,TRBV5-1,CASSPQDGGYEKLFF,TGCGCCAGCAGCCCACAGGACGGGGGTTATGAAAAACTGTTTTTT
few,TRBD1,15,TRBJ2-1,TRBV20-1,CSARVGTATYNEQFF,TGCAGTGCTAGAGTGGGGACAGCAACCTACAATGAGCAGTTCTTC
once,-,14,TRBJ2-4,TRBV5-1,CASSFTTEDPIQYF,TGCGCCAGCAGCTTCACAACGGAGGACCCTATTCAGTACTTC
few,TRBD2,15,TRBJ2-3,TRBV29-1,CSAHPAGGPTDTQYF,TGCAGCGCCCACCCGGCGGGGGGGCCCACAGATACGCAGTATTTT
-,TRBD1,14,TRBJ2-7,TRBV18,CASSPTGGLYEQYF,TGTGCCAGCTCACCGACAGGGGGCCTCTACGAGCAGTACTTC
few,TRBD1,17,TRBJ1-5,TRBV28,CASSLTGGGVPNQPQHF,TGTGCCAGCAGTTTAACAGGGGGCGGTGTACCTAATCAGCCCCAGCATTTT
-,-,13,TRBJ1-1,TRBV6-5,CASSIVVNTEAFF,TGTGCCAGCAGTATTGTGGTGAACACTGAAGCTTTCTTT
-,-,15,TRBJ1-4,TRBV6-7,CASSFGDPTNEKLFF,TGTGCCAGCAGTTTTGGGGATCCCACTAATGAAAAACTGTTTTTT
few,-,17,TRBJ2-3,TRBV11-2,CASSLDYSERGTDTQYF,TGTGCCAGCAGCTTAGATTATTCAGAGCGGGGCACAGATACGCAGTATTTT
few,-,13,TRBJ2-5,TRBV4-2,CASSQGESETQYF,TGTGCCAGCAGCCAGGGGGAATCGGAGACCCAGTACTTC
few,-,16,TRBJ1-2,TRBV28,CASSLRDWGLGYGYTF,TGTGCCAGCAGTCTAAGGGATTGGGGTCTGGGCTATGGCTACACCTTC
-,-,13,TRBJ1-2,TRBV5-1,CASSLSNSHGYTF,TGCGCCAGCAGCTTGTCGAACAGCCATGGCTACACCTTC
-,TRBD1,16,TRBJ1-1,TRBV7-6,CASSLAQGATNTEAFF,TGTGCCAGCAGCTTAGCCCAGGGGGCGACGAACACTGAAGCTTTCTTT
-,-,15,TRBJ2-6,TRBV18,CASSPQAPGANVLTF,TGTGCCAGCTCACCACAAGCCCCTGGGGCCAACGTCCTGACTTTC
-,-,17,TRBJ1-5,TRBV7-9,CASSPGGGIRGNQPQHF,TGTGCCAGCAGCCCCGGTGGGGGTATTAGGGGCAATCAGCCCCAGCATTTT
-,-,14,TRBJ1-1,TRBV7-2,CASSLSGGGTEAFF,TGTGCCAGCAGCTTAAGTGGTGGGGGCACTGAAGCTTTCTTT
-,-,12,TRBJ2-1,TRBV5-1,CASSWGLNEQFF,TGCGCCAGCAGCTGGGGGCTAAATGAGCAGTTCTTC
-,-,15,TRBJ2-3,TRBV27,CASSLLRLSTDTQYF,TGTGCCAGCAGTTTACTCCGGCTTAGCACAGATACGCAGTATTTT
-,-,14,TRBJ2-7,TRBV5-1,CASSSTGDSYEQYF,TGCGCCAGCAGCTCAACGGGGGACTCCTACGAGCAGTACTTC
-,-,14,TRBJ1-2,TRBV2,CASSETGRNYGYTF,TGTGCCAGCAGTGAAACAGGACGGAACTATGGCTACACCTTC
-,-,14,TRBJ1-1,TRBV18,CASSPLSGATEAFF,TGTGCCAGCTCACCACTATCAGGGGCCACTGAAGCTTTCTTT
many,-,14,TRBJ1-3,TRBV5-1,CASSLGGVGNTIYF,TGCGCCAGCAGCTTGGGTGGAGTTGGAAACACCATATATTTT